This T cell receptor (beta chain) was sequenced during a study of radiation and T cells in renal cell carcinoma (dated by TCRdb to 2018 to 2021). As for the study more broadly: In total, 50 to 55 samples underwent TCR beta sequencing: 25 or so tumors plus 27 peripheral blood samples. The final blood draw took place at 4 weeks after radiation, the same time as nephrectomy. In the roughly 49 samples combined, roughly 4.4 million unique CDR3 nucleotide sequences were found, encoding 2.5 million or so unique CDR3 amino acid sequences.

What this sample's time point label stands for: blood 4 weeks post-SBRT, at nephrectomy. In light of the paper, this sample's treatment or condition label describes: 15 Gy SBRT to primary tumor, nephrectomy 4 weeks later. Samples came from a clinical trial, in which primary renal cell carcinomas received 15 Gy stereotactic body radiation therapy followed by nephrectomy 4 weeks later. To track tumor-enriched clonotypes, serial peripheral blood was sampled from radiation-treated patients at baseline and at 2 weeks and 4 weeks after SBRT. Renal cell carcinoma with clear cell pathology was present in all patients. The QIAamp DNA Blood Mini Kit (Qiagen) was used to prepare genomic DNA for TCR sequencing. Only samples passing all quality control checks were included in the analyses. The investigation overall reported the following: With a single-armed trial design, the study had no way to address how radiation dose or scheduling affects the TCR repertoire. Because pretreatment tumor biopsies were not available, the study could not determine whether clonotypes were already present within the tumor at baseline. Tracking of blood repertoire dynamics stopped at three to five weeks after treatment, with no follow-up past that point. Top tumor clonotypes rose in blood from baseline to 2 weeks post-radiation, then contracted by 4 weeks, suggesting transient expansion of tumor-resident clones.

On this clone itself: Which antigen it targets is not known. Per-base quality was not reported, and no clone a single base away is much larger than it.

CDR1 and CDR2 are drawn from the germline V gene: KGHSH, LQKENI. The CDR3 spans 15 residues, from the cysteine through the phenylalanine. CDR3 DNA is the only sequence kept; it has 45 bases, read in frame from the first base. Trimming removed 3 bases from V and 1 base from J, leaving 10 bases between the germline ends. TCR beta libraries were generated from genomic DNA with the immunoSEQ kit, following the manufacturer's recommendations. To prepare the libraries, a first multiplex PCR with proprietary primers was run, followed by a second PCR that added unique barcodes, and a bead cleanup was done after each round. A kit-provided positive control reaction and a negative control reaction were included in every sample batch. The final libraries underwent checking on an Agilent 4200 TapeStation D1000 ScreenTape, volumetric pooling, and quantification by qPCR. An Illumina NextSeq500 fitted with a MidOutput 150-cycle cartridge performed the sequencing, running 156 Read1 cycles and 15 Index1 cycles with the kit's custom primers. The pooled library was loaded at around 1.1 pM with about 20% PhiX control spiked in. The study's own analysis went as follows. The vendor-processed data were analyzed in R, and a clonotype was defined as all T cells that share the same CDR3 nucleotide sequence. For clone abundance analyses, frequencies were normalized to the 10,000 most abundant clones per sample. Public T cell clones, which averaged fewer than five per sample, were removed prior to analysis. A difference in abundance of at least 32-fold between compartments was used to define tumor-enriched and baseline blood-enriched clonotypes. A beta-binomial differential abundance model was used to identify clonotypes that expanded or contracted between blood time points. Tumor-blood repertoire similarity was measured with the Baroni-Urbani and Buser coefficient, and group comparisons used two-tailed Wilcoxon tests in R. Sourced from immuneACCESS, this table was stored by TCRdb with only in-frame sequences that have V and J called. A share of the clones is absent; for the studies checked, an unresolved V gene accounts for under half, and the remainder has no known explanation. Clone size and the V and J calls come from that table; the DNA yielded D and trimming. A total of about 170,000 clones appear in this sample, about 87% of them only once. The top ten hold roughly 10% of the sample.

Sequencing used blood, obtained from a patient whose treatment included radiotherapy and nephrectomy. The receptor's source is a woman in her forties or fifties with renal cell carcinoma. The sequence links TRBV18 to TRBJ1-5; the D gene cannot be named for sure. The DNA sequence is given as TGTGCCAGCTCACCCGCCGCACAGAGCAATCAGCCCCAGCATTTT. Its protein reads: CASSPAAQSNQPQHF.